This T cell receptor (beta chain) comes out of a study of T cell repertoires in cytomegalovirus infection. This clonotype has more than one count but fewer than ten. Its antigen is unidentified. General study findings and limits: HLA-C-restricted CMV clonotypes gave the most frequent clonotype in two of eight donors.

Using its own MiXCR run on the reads, TCRdb lists one record per CDR3 protein. The top ten clones hold 7.5% to 9% of a sample with about 600,000 distinct CDR3 sequences, 24% of them seen once. The receptor was derived from a human donor in good health (CMV status not recorded). Some clones in this sample may be carry-over from other donors' samples. The source material was CD8+ T cells from PBMCs.

The CDR3 DNA follows: TGTGCCAGCAGCTTGGAGAGTGTTGCTGGGGCCAACGTCCTGACTTTC. It encodes CASSLESVAGANVLTF. The V and J genes are TRBV5-4 and TRBJ2-6; D is uncertain. This CDR3 comprises 16 residues. CDR1 is SGHNT and CDR2 is YYREEE in the germline V gene (reference sequence). V was shortened by 0 bases and J by 2 bases, with 9 bases between the two germline ends.